A single sample gave rise to the 5 T cell receptor beta chains below, sequenced in a study of post-analysis software for immune sequencing data. Study-wide results and caveats: Among roughly 5 TRBV segments more frequent in patients than controls were TRBV5-6, TRBV5-1 and TRBV20-1.

Their target antigens are unknown. Unique molecular identifiers tagged the TCR beta cDNA libraries. TCRdb processed the PCR reads anew with MiXCR; each CDR3 protein has one entry. This table has around 440,000 distinct CDR3 sequences, roughly 45% appearing once. Sample: blood. The receptors originated from a girl aged 5-17 years with multiple sclerosis.

The V call is TRBV7-9, the J call TRBJ1-1; no reliable D call. V dropped 5 bases and J dropped 0 bases, with 16 bases sitting between them. Germline assignment: CDR1 SEHNR and CDR2 FQNEAQ (reference sequence). This CDR3 is built from 16 residues. This chain's CDR3 is CASSPTPISLNTEAFF. The CDR3, as DNA: TGTGCCAGCAGCCCCACCCCCATATCCTTGAACACTGAAGCTTTCTTT.

This clonotype was detected only a few times. The chain links TRBV3-1 to TRBJ2-5, with D possibly matching TRBD1 (6 bases). The J call is doubtful: the DNA matches TRBJ2-7 better. Germline assignment: CDR1 LGHDT and CDR2 YNNKEL (reference sequence). This CDR3 has 15 amino acids. Written as DNA, the CDR3 is TGTGCCAGCAGCCAAACCCCAGGGGCGTCAAACGAGCAGTACTTC. Residues: CASSQTPGASNEQYF.

This clonotype was seen a single time. This rearrangement joins TRBV4-1 to TRBJ2-1; 8 bases map to TRBD1. The DNA matches TRBJ2-7 better at its end, which makes the J call doubtful. Germline assignment: CDR1 MGHRA and CDR2 YSYEKL. The CDR3 runs 16 residues. The CDR3 coding sequence is TGCGCCAGCAGCCAAGATCGAGCCAGGGGGCGCGGTGAGCAGTACTTC. Translation: CASSQDRARGRGEQYF.

This clonotype showed up just a few times. The V gene is TRBV9, the J gene TRBJ2-1, with 8 nucleotides matching TRBD2. The CDR3 consists of 17 residues. Germline CDR1 is SGDLS and CDR2 is YYNGEE. V lost 1 base to trimming and J lost 0 bases; unmatched junction nucleotides: 6. The DNA of the CDR3 is TGTGCCAGCAGCGTAACTAGCGGATCTAGCTCCTACAATGAGCAGTTCTTC. Translating gives CASSVTSGSSSYNEQFF.

The V and J genes are TRBV7-2 and TRBJ2-1, with 7 bases fitting TRBD2. V gave up 0 bases and J gave up 9 bases; unmatched junction bases: 5. The germline V gene encodes CDR1 SGHTA and CDR2 FQGNSA. The CDR3 consists of 14 residues. The CDR3 protein is CASSLAGPSGEQFF. CDR3 coding DNA: TGTGCCAGCAGCTTAGCTGGCCCTAGCGGTGAGCAGTTCTTC.